A selection of T cell receptor beta chains follows, all from one sample in a study of T-cell reconstitution after alpha-beta-depleted transplantation in children. Using its own MiXCR run on the PCR reads, TCRdb lists one record per CDR3 protein. The table has fewer than 700,000 distinct CDR3 sequences, 20% to 25% seen once. Material: PBMCs, mostly from graft donor cells, obtained 360 days after TCRalphabeta/CD19-depleted stem cell transplant. Receptor source: a boy younger than two who had a stem cell transplant for acute myeloid leukemia, so the T cells may come from the graft donor. CDR3s include the opening cysteine and the closing phenylalanine or tryptophan. The order of the fields is V gene, D gene, J gene, clone size, CDR3 DNA, CDR3 protein. D genes are given only for firm matches. The size field is filled for only some rows; it gives once, few, many or a size class.

v_gene: TRBV29-1
d_gene: NA
j_gene: TRBJ2-2
abundance: many
CDR3nt: TGCAGCGTTGGACAGGATAAGCGGGAGCTGTTTTTT
CDR3aa: CSVGQDKRELFF

v_gene: TRBV5-1
d_gene: TRBD2
j_gene: TRBJ2-2
abundance: NA
CDR3nt: TGCGCCAGCAGGCCGACTAGCGGTGGCACCGGGGAGCTGTTTTTT
CDR3aa: CASRPTSGGTGELFF

v_gene: TRBV4-3
d_gene: NA
j_gene: TRBJ2-3
abundance: many
CDR3nt: TGCGCCAGCAGCCAAGATCCCCCCGGTGCTAGCACAGATACGCAGTATTTT
CDR3aa: CASSQDPPGASTDTQYF

v_gene: TRBV29-1
d_gene: NA
j_gene: TRBJ2-1
abundance: many
CDR3nt: TGCAGCGTTGCAGACAGGAATGAGCAGTTCTTC
CDR3aa: CSVADRNEQFF

v_gene: TRBV11-3
d_gene: NA
j_gene: TRBJ2-1
abundance: NA
CDR3nt: TGTGCCAGCAGCTTTTTCGCGGGGACGGGGTACAATGAGCAGTTCTTC
CDR3aa: CASSFFAGTGYNEQFF

v_gene: TRBV6-5
d_gene: TRBD1
j_gene: TRBJ2-7
abundance: few
CDR3nt: TGTGCCAGCAGTTACCCAGGGGGCGCAGGCTACGAGCAGTACTTC
CDR3aa: CASSYPGGAGYEQYF

v_gene: TRBV12-3/TRBV12-4
d_gene: NA
j_gene: TRBJ2-3
abundance: many
CDR3nt: TGTGCCAGCAACCAAGTAGCGGCCCAATCGGCAGATACGCAGTATTTT
CDR3aa: CASNQVAAQSADTQYF

v_gene: TRBV29-1
d_gene: NA
j_gene: TRBJ2-2
abundance: many
CDR3nt: TGCAGCGTTGAGAGACAGAACACCGGGGAGCTGTTTTTT
CDR3aa: CSVERQNTGELFF

v_gene: TRBV20-1
d_gene: NA
j_gene: TRBJ2-1
abundance: many
CDR3nt: TGCAGTGCCCACCGGGACAACAATGAGCAGTTCTTC
CDR3aa: CSAHRDNNEQFF

v_gene: TRBV11-2
d_gene: TRBD2
j_gene: TRBJ2-1
abundance: NA
CDR3nt: TGTGCCAGCAGCTTCACTAGCGGGGGGGCGTGGAATGAGCAGTTCTTC
CDR3aa: CASSFTSGGAWNEQFF

v_gene: TRBV5-1
d_gene: NA
j_gene: TRBJ1-1
abundance: many
CDR3nt: TGCGCCAGCAGCTCGGACAGAGGGGAAGCTTTCTTT
CDR3aa: CASSSDRGEAFF

v_gene: TRBV4-2
d_gene: NA
j_gene: TRBJ1-5
abundance: NA
CDR3nt: TGTGCCAGCGGCCTGGGGATCGGGTCTCATCAGCCCCAGCATTTT
CDR3aa: CASGLGIGSHQPQHF

v_gene: TRBV12-3/TRBV12-4
d_gene: NA
j_gene: TRBJ1-1
abundance: NA
CDR3nt: TGTGCCAGCAGCCCCGTCGGCAGGGGCATCACTGAAGCTTTCTTT
CDR3aa: CASSPVGRGITEAFF

v_gene: TRBV20-1
d_gene: NA
j_gene: TRBJ1-2
abundance: many
CDR3nt: TGCAGTGCTAGAGATATTGGGACGGACTATGGCTACACCTTC
CDR3aa: CSARDIGTDYGYTF

v_gene: TRBV6-1
d_gene: NA
j_gene: TRBJ2-7
abundance: NA
CDR3nt: TGTGCCAGCCTCTCCCCCGCTCATTCCTACGAGCAGTACTTC
CDR3aa: CASLSPAHSYEQYF

v_gene: TRBV20-1
d_gene: TRBD1
j_gene: TRBJ1-4
abundance: few
CDR3nt: TGCAGTGCTAGGCGGGGGACAGGGACCCCGGAAAAACTGTTTTTT
CDR3aa: CSARRGTGTPEKLFF

v_gene: TRBV20-1
d_gene: NA
j_gene: TRBJ2-5
abundance: few
CDR3nt: TGCAGTGCTATGGGACTGGGGGAGACCCAGTACTTC
CDR3aa: CSAMGLGETQYF

v_gene: TRBV10-3
d_gene: NA
j_gene: TRBJ2-7
abundance: few
CDR3nt: TGTGCCATCAGTTCGGGCGCGGGACAGAGCTACGAGCAGTACTTC
CDR3aa: CAISSGAGQSYEQYF

v_gene: TRBV20-1
d_gene: NA
j_gene: TRBJ1-1
abundance: few
CDR3nt: TGCAGTGCTAGAGAAAACATTGAAGCTTTCTTT
CDR3aa: CSARENIEAFF

v_gene: TRBV12-3/TRBV12-4
d_gene: NA
j_gene: TRBJ2-3
abundance: many
CDR3nt: TGTGCCAGCACCCAATACAGGGCTGGGGATACGCAGTATTTT
CDR3aa: CASTQYRAGDTQYF

v_gene: TRBV10-3
d_gene: NA
j_gene: TRBJ2-5
abundance: many
CDR3nt: TGTGCCATCAGCCTGACAGACCAAGAGACCCAGTACTTC
CDR3aa: CAISLTDQETQYF

v_gene: TRBV5-6
d_gene: NA
j_gene: TRBJ2-1
abundance: NA
CDR3nt: TGTGCCAGCAGCCCCACCAGGGGATTCTACAATGAGCAGTTCTTC
CDR3aa: CASSPTRGFYNEQFF

v_gene: TRBV20-1
d_gene: NA
j_gene: TRBJ1-3
abundance: few
CDR3nt: TGCAGTGCTAGCCATTCCTCTGGAAACACCATATATTTT
CDR3aa: CSASHSSGNTIYF

v_gene: TRBV4-3
d_gene: TRBD1
j_gene: TRBJ2-2
abundance: many
CDR3nt: TGCGCCAGCAGCCGGTCAGGGGGCGACGCCGGGGAGCTGTTTTTT
CDR3aa: CASSRSGGDAGELFF

v_gene: TRBV15
d_gene: TRBD2
j_gene: TRBJ2-5
abundance: many
CDR3nt: TGTGCCACCAGCAGATATATAGCGGGGGGGAAAGAGACCCAGTACTTC
CDR3aa: CATSRYIAGGKETQYF

v_gene: TRBV20-1
d_gene: NA
j_gene: TRBJ2-3
abundance: NA
CDR3nt: TGCAGTGCTAGCGACACGGGGGATACGCAGTATTTT
CDR3aa: CSASDTGDTQYF

v_gene: TRBV20-1
d_gene: NA
j_gene: TRBJ2-5
abundance: NA
CDR3nt: TGCAGTGCTAGAGTTCCGGGTTTGTACCAAGAGACCCAGTACTTC
CDR3aa: CSARVPGLYQETQYF

v_gene: TRBV15
d_gene: NA
j_gene: TRBJ2-5
abundance: NA
CDR3nt: TGTGCCACCAGCAGAGATCAAGAGACCCAGTACTTC
CDR3aa: CATSRDQETQYF